These 27 T cell receptor beta chains share one sample of origin, sequenced in a study of identical twins. Each CDR3 protein gets one entry after TCRdb re-called the 5' RACE reads with MiXCR. The top ten clones hold 5.1% of a sample with hundreds of thousands of distinct CDR3 sequences, roughly a tenth of them seen once. The source material was memory (CD45RO+) T cells sorted from blood. Source of these receptors: a woman under 30 in good health.

V and J are TRBV7-9 and TRBJ2-1, with 11 nucleotides matching TRBD2. J gave up 12 bases and V 3 bases, and 7 bases lay outside the gene matches. The germline gives CDR1 SEHNR, CDR2 FQNEAQ (reference sequence). The length of the CDR3 is 14 residues. The CDR3, as DNA: TGTGCCAGCAGCTTTGTACTAGCGGGAGAGGGGCAGTTCTTC. Amino acids: CASSFVLAGEGQFF.

This clonotype was seen at least ten times. One end of the junction varies from germline; a read error may be responsible. The rearrangement links TRBV2 to TRBJ2-1; no firm D call. Per germline, CDR1 SNHLY and CDR2 FYNNEI. The CDR3 loop spans 11 amino acids. This CDR3 reads CASREGQRQFF. CDR3 in DNA: TGTGCCAGCAGGGAAGGCCAGCGTCAGTTCTTC.

This clonotype was observed a few times. The V gene is TRBV20-1, the J gene TRBJ2-7; D is undetermined. V was cut by 1 base and J by 6 bases, with 19 bases left in between. There are 15 residues in the CDR3. From germline, CDR1 is DFQATT and CDR2 SNEGSKA (reference sequence). CDR3 bases: TGCAGTGCTAGAGTTCCGGGCCTCGATCTTTCCGAGCAGTACTTC. Translation: CSARVPGLDLSEQYF.

This clonotype was found many times. This chain joins TRBV29-1 and TRBJ2-3; TRBD1 is a possible D gene (6 bases). Germline CDR1 reads SQVTM; CDR2 reads ANQGSEA. The CDR3 spans 12 residues. The germline V and J ends were trimmed by 4 bases and 5 bases, with 10 bases remaining between them. The CDR3 DNA reads as TGCAGCGTTGGGCCGGGACAAGATACGCAGTATTTT. Translating gives CSVGPGQDTQYF.

This sequence joins TRBV20-1 and TRBJ1-1; TRBD1 agrees at 9 bases. From germline, CDR1 is DFQATT and CDR2 SNEGSKA (reference sequence). The CDR3 runs 15 residues. V was pared by 1 base and J by 5 bases, with 8 bases of the junction left unmatched. In DNA, the CDR3 is TGCAGTGCTAGAGTAGGGGGACAGGGTGGAACTGAAGCTTTCTTT. Translating gives CSARVGGQGGTEAFF.

V and J are TRBV20-1 and TRBJ1-2; 7 bases agree with TRBD1. Unmatched junction bases numbered 3, after V lost 5 bases and J lost 3 bases. This CDR3 region has 12 residues. From germline, CDR1 is DFQATT and CDR2 SNEGSKA (reference sequence). For the CDR3, the DNA is TGCAGTGCTGTGGGACAGCACTATGGCTACACCTTC. Its protein product is CSAVGQHYGYTF.

The rearrangement uses TRBV6-5 and TRBJ2-2; 15 nucleotides align to TRBD2. The germline CDR1 and CDR2 sequences are MNHEY and SVGAGI. V shed 0 bases and J 1 base; nucleotides not matched to a gene: 0. The CDR3 runs 18 residues. The CDR3 region has the DNA TGTGCCAGCAGTTACTCGGGACTAGCGGGGGGGAACACCGGGGAGCTGTTTTTT. It codes for CASSYSGLAGGNTGELFF.

This clonotype was detected only a few times. V gene TRBV10-3 combines with J gene TRBJ2-2; no clear D. This CDR3 is 15 amino acids long. The V end was cut by 7 bases, the J end by 3 bases, with 15 bases between. The V gene's germline CDR1 is ENHRY and CDR2 SYGVKD. The CDR3: CAIKDGPTDTGELFF. DNA of the CDR3: TGTGCCATCAAGGACGGCCCGACGGACACCGGGGAGCTGTTTTTT.

This clonotype was seen only a few times. The chain joins TRBV18 to TRBJ2-7, with D possibly TRBD1 on 6 matching bases. V lost 0 bases, J lost 6 bases, and 15 bases lay in between. This CDR3 is built from 15 residues. In germline, CDR1 is KGHSH, CDR2 LQKENI. The CDR3 sequence is CASSPPKGGRSEQYF. CDR3 sequence (DNA): TGTGCCAGCTCACCACCGAAAGGGGGTCGAAGCGAGCAGTACTTC.

The CDR3 DNA reads as TGCGCCAGCAGCTTGGCCCCCGGGCTCAACACTGAAGCTTTCTTT. Amino acid sequence: CASSLAPGLNTEAFF. The rearrangement joins TRBV5-1 to TRBJ1-1, with no clear D. The V end was cut by 0 bases, the J end by 2 bases, with 11 bases between. The germline gives CDR1 SGHRS, CDR2 YFSETQ. The CDR3 totals 15 residues.

The table lists this clonotype with a few counts. The chain uses TRBV20-1 and TRBJ2-3; D perhaps matches TRBD1 (6 bases). This CDR3 comprises 15 residues. The germline CDR1 and CDR2 sequences are DFQATT and SNEGSKA (reference sequence). Trimming removed 6 bases from V and 2 bases from J, with 18 bases in between. This chain's CDR3 is CSAPRDKDNTDTQYF. The CDR3 DNA sequence: TGCAGTGCCCCCCGGGACAAGGATAACACAGATACGCAGTATTTT.

This clonotype has only a few counts. The rearrangement links TRBV12-3 or TRBV12-4 to TRBJ2-7; D gene unclear. The CDR3 is 13 amino acids. V lost 3 bases, J lost 7 bases, and 13 bases lay in between. The CDR3 here is CASSLDPKGEQYF. CDR3 coding DNA: TGTGCCAGCAGTTTGGACCCTAAAGGGGAGCAGTACTTC.

This clonotype was seen a few times. This sequence joins TRBV2 and TRBJ2-3; no clear D. Germline CDR1 and CDR2: SNHLY and FYNNEI. CDR3 length: 14 residues. V was shortened by 7 bases and J by 2 bases, with 13 bases between the two germline ends. The CDR3 DNA reads TGTGCCAGCAACCGGTTGAAGGCCACAGATACGCAGTATTTT. Protein sequence: CASNRLKATDTQYF.

The chain links TRBV24-1 to TRBJ2-5, with 12 bases aligning to TRBD2. The CDR3 has 16 residues. Germline assignment: CDR1 KGHDR and CDR2 SFDVKD. V dropped 3 bases and J dropped 2; count of bases not matched to a gene: 3. The CDR3 region has the DNA TGTGCCACCAGTGATCTAGGGACTAGCGGGCAAGAGACCCAGTACTTC. This sequence encodes CATSDLGTSGQETQYF.

Ten or more counts support this clonotype. The rearrangement links TRBV7-2 to TRBJ2-2; D unclear. CDR1 and CDR2 from the germline V gene are SGHTA and FQGNSA. V shed 8 bases and J shed 1 base, with 11 bases lying between them. The CDR3 is made up of 14 amino acids. The CDR3: CASSLGLNTGELFF. In nucleotides, the CDR3 is TGTGCCAGCTCCTTAGGGCTGAACACCGGGGAGCTGTTTTTT.

This clonotype came up many times. V gene TRBV3-1 combines with J gene TRBJ2-6; D remains ambiguous. This CDR3 spans 13 amino acids. Trimming shortened V by 2 bases and J by 1 base, and 0 bases separated the two germline ends. Germline V gives CDR1 LGHDT, CDR2 YNNKEL (reference sequence). CDR3 in DNA: TGTGCCAGCAGCCAATCTGGGGCCAACGTCCTGACTTTC. This encodes CASSQSGANVLTF.

The chain has TRBV7-2 and TRBJ1-3, with a possible D match to TRBD1 (6 bases). In germline, CDR1 is SGHTA, CDR2 FQGNSA. The CDR3 contains 16 residues. Trimming shortened V by 5 bases and J by 0 bases, and 14 bases separated the two germline ends. CDR3 region: CASSVYQGSSGNTIYF. In nucleotides, the CDR3 is TGTGCCAGCAGCGTATACCAGGGGAGCTCTGGAAACACCATATATTTT.

V gene TRBV7-9 combines with J gene TRBJ2-7; 7 bases agree with TRBD1. With 0 bases clipped from V and 3 bases from J, the junction kept 5 bases outside the gene matches. Looked up from germline, CDR1 is SEHNR and CDR2 is FQNEAQ (reference sequence). This CDR3 is built from 15 residues. The CDR3, as DNA: TGTGCCAGCAGCTTAGCCCCGGGACAGAACTACGAGCAGTACTTC. It encodes CASSLAPGQNYEQYF.

This clonotype came up a few times. V and J are TRBV12-3 or TRBV12-4 and TRBJ2-3; TRBD1 agrees at 7 bases. The CDR3 sequence is 18 residues long. V was pared by 3 bases and J by 5 bases, with 17 bases of the junction left unmatched. The CDR3 DNA reads TGTGCCAGCAGTTTGGGGTCCCGAGGGGGCCAGCGAGGAGATACGCAGTATTTT. The encoded protein is CASSLGSRGGQRGDTQYF.

This clonotype has more than one count but fewer than ten. One end of the junction is discordant with germline, which a read error may explain. This chain's CDR3 is CTSIQTYRQGQEDQYF. Here the CDR3 DNA reads TGCACCAGCATCCAAACCTACCGGCAGGGCCAAGAAGACCAGTACTTC. The V gene is TRBV27, the J gene TRBJ2-5, with a weak D call TRBD1 (5 bases). CDR1 is MNHEY and CDR2 is SMNVEV in the germline V gene (reference sequence). This CDR3 comprises 16 residues.

This clonotype was detected a few times. This chain uses TRBV2 with TRBJ1-1; no reliable D call. The germline V gene has CDR1 SNHLY and CDR2 FYNNEI. Trimming removed 2 bases from V and 1 base from J, with 17 bases in between. This CDR3 contains 17 residues. CDR3 residues: CASSESLLLQRNTEAFF. The CDR3 nucleotides read TGTGCCAGCAGTGAATCCCTATTGTTACAAAGGAACACTGAAGCTTTCTTT.

This clonotype was found a few times. V and J are TRBV5-1 and TRBJ2-7, with 8 nucleotides matching TRBD1. CDR3 size: 16 residues. Germline V gene lookup returns CDR1 SGHRS and CDR2 YFSETQ. The V and J ends lost 2 bases and 3 bases, in that order; junction bases with no gene match: 10. The CDR3 here is CASSFGQVGQGYEQYF. The DNA for the CDR3 is TGCGCCAGCAGCTTCGGTCAAGTCGGACAGGGCTACGAGCAGTACTTC.

This chain joins TRBV10-2 and TRBJ2-3, with TRBD1 matching 7 bases. V was clipped by 4 bases and J by 2 bases; unmatched bases: 9. CDR3 size: 16 residues. Looked up from germline, CDR1 is WSHSY and CDR2 is SAAADI. CDR3 DNA sequence: TGCGCCAGCAGTGTACAGGGGACGATAATCACAGATACGCAGTATTTT. Protein product: CASSVQGTIITDTQYF.

This rearrangement joins TRBV18 to TRBJ2-2, with D perhaps given as TRBD1 or TRBD2 (5 bases each). CDR1 is KGHSH, CDR2 LQKENI, per germline. V lost 3 bases to trimming and J lost 6 bases, with 8 bases between them. The CDR3 totals 13 residues. The CDR3 is CASSPGDPGELFF. The CDR3 DNA is TGTGCCAGCTCACCGGGGGATCCCGGGGAGCTGTTTTTT.

The sample holds a few counts of this clonotype. V gene TRBV5-6 combines with J gene TRBJ2-3; D is undetermined. Looked up from germline, CDR1 is SGHDT and CDR2 is YYEEEE. This CDR3 comprises 14 residues. V was shortened by 7 bases and J by 2 bases, with 14 bases between the two germline ends. CDR3 residues: CASLRSVTTDTQYF. CDR3 nucleotide sequence: TGTGCCAGCCTTCGTTCAGTTACCACAGATACGCAGTATTTT.

The chain recombines TRBV20-1 with TRBJ2-7, with D uncertain. The CDR3 sequence is 14 residues long. V shed 3 bases and J shed 7 bases, with 19 bases lying between them. CDR1 and CDR2 from the germline V gene are DFQATT and SNEGSKA (reference sequence). The CDR3 DNA reads TGCAGTGCTAGCCCCCAGTCCTACGAGTCGGAGCAGTACTTC. Amino acids: CSASPQSYESEQYF.

The V call is TRBV6-5, the J call TRBJ1-4; the D gene is possibly TRBD1 (5 bases). V shed 2 bases and J shed 0 bases, with 7 bases lying between them. The CDR3 has 15 residues. The germline V gene has CDR1 MNHEY and CDR2 SVGAGI. In DNA, the CDR3 is TGTGCCAGCAGTTACGGGGGTGCAACTAATGAAAAACTGTTTTTT. Protein product: CASSYGGATNEKLFF.